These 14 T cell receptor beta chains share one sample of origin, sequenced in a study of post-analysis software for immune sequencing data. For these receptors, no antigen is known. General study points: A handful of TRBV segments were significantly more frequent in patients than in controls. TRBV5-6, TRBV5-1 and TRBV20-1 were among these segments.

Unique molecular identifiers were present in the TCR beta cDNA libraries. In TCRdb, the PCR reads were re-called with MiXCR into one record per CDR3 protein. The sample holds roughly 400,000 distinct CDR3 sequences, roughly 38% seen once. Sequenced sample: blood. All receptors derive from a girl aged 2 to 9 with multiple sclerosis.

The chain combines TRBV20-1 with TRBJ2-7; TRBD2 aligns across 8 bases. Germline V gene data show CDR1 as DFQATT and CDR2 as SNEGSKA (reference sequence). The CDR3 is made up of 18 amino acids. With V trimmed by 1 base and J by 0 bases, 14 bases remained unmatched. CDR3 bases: TGCAGTGCTAGAGCGGGGGGGCGCAGGACACTCGGCTCCTACGAGCAGTACTTC. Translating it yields CSARAGGRRTLGSYEQYF.

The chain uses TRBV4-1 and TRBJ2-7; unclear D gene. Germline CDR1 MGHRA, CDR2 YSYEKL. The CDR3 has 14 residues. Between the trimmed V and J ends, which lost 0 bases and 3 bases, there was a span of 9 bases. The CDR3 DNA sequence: TGCGCCAGCAGCCAAGAATTAAGGATCTACGAGCAGTACTTC. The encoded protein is CASSQELRIYEQYF.

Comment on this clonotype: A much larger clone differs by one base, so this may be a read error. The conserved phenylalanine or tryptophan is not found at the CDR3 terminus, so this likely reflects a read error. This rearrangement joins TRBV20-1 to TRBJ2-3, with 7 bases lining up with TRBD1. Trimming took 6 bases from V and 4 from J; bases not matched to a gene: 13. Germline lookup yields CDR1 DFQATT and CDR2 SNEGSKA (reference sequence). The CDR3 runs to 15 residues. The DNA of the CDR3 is TGCAGTGCCGACGCCGGGACAGTCGTGGCAGATACGCAGTATTGT. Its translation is CSADAGTVVADTQYC.

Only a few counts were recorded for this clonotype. Here the CDR3 DNA reads TGTGCCAGCAGCTTAATAGGACAGGGATCCTACAATGAGCAGTTCTTC. Its protein product is CASSLIGQGSYNEQFF. This chain links TRBV11-2 with TRBJ2-1; 8 bases fit TRBD1. CDR3 length: 16 residues. Trimming cost V 2 bases and J 1 base; bases outside gene matches: 4. CDR1 is SGHAT and CDR2 is FQNNGV in the germline V gene.

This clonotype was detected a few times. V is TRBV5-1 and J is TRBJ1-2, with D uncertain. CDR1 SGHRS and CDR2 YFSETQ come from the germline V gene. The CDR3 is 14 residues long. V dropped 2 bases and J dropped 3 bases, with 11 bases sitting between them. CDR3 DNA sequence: TGCGCCAGCAGCTTATCGGCGACGGACTATGGCTACACCTTC. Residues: CASSLSATDYGYTF.

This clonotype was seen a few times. The CDR3 is CASQTPTYEQYF. DNA for the CDR3: TGTGCCAGCCAAACTCCTACCTACGAGCAGTACTTC. This chain connects TRBV11-2 to TRBJ2-7; no clear D gene. The CDR3 length is 12 residues. Trimming stripped 8 bases from V and 2 bases from J, with 10 bases between. Germline V gene sequence: CDR1 SGHAT, CDR2 FQNNGV.

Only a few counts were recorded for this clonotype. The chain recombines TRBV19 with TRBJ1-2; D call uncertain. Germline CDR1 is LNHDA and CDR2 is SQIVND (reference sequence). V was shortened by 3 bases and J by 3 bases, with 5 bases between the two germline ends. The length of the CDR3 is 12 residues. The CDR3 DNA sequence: TGTGCCAGTAGTATTTCGGACTATGGCTACACCTTC. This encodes CASSISDYGYTF.

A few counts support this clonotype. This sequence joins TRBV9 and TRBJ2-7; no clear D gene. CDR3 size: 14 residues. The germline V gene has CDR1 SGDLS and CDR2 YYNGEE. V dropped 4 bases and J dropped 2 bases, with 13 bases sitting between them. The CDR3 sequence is CASSSTGFTYEQYF. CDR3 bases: TGTGCCAGCAGCTCTACTGGGTTTACCTACGAGCAGTACTTC.

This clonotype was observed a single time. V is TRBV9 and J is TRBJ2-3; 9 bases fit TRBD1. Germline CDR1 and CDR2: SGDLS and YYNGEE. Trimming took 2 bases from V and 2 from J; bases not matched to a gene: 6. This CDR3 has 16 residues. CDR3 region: CASSVGQGAYTDTQYF. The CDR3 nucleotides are TGTGCCAGCAGCGTGGGACAGGGAGCTTACACAGATACGCAGTATTTT.

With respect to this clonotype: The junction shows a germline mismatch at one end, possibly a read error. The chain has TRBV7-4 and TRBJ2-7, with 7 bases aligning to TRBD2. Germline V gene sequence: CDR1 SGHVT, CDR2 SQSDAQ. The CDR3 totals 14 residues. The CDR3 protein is CANSHSGSSYEQYF. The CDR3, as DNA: TGTGCCAACAGCCATAGCGGGTCCTCCTACGAGCAGTACTTC.

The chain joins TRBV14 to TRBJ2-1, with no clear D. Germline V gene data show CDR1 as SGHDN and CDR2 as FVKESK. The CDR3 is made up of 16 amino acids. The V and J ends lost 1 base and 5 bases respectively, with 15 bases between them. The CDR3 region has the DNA TGTGCCAGCAGCCAAGTTTTTGCTGTCCCTGACAATGAGCAGTTCTTC. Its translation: CASSQVFAVPDNEQFF.

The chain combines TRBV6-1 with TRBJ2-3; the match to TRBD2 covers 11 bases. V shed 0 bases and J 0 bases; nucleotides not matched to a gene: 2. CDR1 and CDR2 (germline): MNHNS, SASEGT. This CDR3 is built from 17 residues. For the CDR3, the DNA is TGTGCCAGCAGTGAAGCGAGGACTAGCGGGAGCACAGATACGCAGTATTTT. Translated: CASSEARTSGSTDTQYF.

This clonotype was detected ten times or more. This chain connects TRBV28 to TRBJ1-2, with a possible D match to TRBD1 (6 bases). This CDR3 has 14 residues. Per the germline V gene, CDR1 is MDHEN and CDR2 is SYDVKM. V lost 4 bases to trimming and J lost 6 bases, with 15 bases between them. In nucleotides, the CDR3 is TGTGCCAGCAGTTATGCGCCGGGGGCAGATGGCTACACCTTC. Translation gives CASSYAPGADGYTF.

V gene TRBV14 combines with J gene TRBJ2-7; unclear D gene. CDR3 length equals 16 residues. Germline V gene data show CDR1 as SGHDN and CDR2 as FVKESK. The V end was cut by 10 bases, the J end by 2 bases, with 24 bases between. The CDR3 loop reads CATLNPSGPWAYEQYF. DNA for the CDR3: TGTGCCACCTTAAACCCTTCCGGGCCGTGGGCCTACGAGCAGTACTTC.